One and the same sample provided the 24 T cell receptor beta chains below, sequenced in a study of cytomegalovirus exposure and HLA in healthy donors. Primers included in the PCR were 60 Vbeta and 13 Jbeta primers. Using immunoSEQ multiplex PCR, the repertoire was profiled, and TCRdb retains in-frame clones only, with some absent. The sample consists of about 210,000 clones, roughly 80% of them appearing once. The sample consisted of PBMCs. The receptors shown here come from a man younger than 45 in good health and CMV-seronegative.

This clone was picked up a small number of times. The V call is TRBV5-6, the J call TRBJ1-2, with 7 bases that match TRBD1. CDR1 is SGHDT, CDR2 YYEEEE, per germline. The ends lost 0 bases at V and 2 bases at J; junction bases unmatched: 4. This CDR3 contains 15 residues. The CDR3 region has the DNA TGTGCCAGCAGCTTGGTGGCAGGGGGGAACTATGGCTACACCTTC. Encoded protein: CASSLVAGGNYGYTF.

This chain joins TRBV5-5 and TRBJ1-2; TRBD1 aligns across 7 bases. CDR1 and CDR2 from the germline V gene are SGHKS and YYEKEE (reference sequence). The ends lost 1 base at V and 0 bases at J; junction bases unmatched: 6. CDR3 length equals 16 residues. Here the CDR3 reads CASSLIGTGANYGYTF. CDR3 DNA sequence: TGTGCCAGCAGCTTGATCGGCACAGGGGCTAACTATGGCTACACCTTC.

This rearrangement joins TRBV11-2 to TRBJ2-5; D is perhaps TRBD2 (5 bases). Germline values: CDR1 SGHAT, CDR2 FQNNGV. The CDR3 is 17 amino acids. Trimming pared 7 bases from V and 1 base from J, leaving 22 bases between. As DNA, the CDR3 is TGTGCCAGCACCCGGGCGGGTACTGGACTCGTCCAAGAGACCCAGTACTTC. This codes for CASTRAGTGLVQETQYF.

This chain uses TRBV10-3 with TRBJ2-7; D possibly corresponds to TRBD2 (5 bases). From germline, CDR1 is ENHRY and CDR2 SYGVKD. The germline V and J ends were trimmed by 10 bases and 5 bases, with 15 bases remaining between them. The CDR3 has 12 residues. The CDR3 loop is CATREQRDEQYF. The CDR3 DNA is TGTGCCACCCGGGAACAGAGGGACGAGCAGTACTTC.

The V call is TRBV6-5, the J call TRBJ1-5, with unresolved D. CDR1 MNHEY and CDR2 SVGAGI come from the germline V gene. The CDR3 has 15 amino acids. The germline V and J ends were trimmed by 6 bases and 1 base, with 13 bases remaining between them. The CDR3 sequence is CASRAEMMSNQPQHF. The CDR3 DNA sequence: TGTGCCAGCAGAGCCGAGATGATGAGCAATCAGCCCCAGCATTTT.

The chain has TRBV4-1 and TRBJ1-6; D is perhaps TRBD1 (6 bases). The germline V gene encodes CDR1 MGHRA and CDR2 YSYEKL. V shed 6 bases and J shed 0 bases, with 9 bases lying between them. The CDR3 contains 15 residues. CDR3 nucleotides: TGCGCCAGCAGACAGGGCAGCTCCTATAATTCACCCCTCCACTTT. Its translation: CASRQGSSYNSPLHF.

V and J are TRBV19 and TRBJ1-2; D may be TRBD1 (6 bases). The CDR3 is made up of 13 amino acids. V lost 6 bases to trimming and J lost 5 bases, with 13 bases between them. Germline V gene data show CDR1 as LNHDA and CDR2 as SQIVND (reference sequence). CDR3 sequence: CASSRQVKYGYTF. CDR3 nucleotide sequence: TGTGCCAGTAGCCGACAGGTCAAGTATGGCTACACCTTC. The full variable domain, with the rest looked up from reference TRBV19 and TRBJ1-2, is DGGITQSPKYLFRKEGQNVTLSCEQNLNHDAMYWYRQDPGQGLRLIYYSQIVNDFQKGDIAEGYSVSREKKESFPLTVTSAQKNPTAFYLCASSRQVKYGYTFGSGTRLTVV.

In nucleotides, the CDR3 is TGTGCCAGCAGCTTCCAGGGAAGCTCCTATAATTCACCCCTCCACTTT. Protein product: CASSFQGSSYNSPLHF. V is TRBV7-9 and J is TRBJ1-6, with D maybe TRBD1 (5 bases). The CDR3 totals 16 residues. CDR1 SEHNR and CDR2 FQNEAQ come from the germline V gene (reference sequence). With 3 bases removed from V and 0 bases from J, the gap between germline ends came to 9 bases. Complete variable domain (other parts from reference TRBV7-9 and TRBJ1-6): DTGVSQNPRHKITKRGQNVTFRCDPISEHNRLYWYRQTLGQGPEFLTYFQNEAQLEKSRLLSDRFSAERPKGSFSTLEIQRTEQGDSAMYLCASSFQGSSYNSPLHFGNGTRLTVT.

The CDR3: CASSVRGAYNEQFF. CDR3 in DNA: TGTGCCAGCTCCGTCAGGGGAGCCTACAATGAGCAGTTCTTC. This chain joins TRBV13 and TRBJ2-1; TRBD1 might be the D (6 bases). CDR3 size: 14 residues. Germline assignment: CDR1 PRHDT and CDR2 FYEKMQ (reference sequence). Trimming shortened V by 8 bases and J by 2 bases, and 13 bases separated the two germline ends.

V and J are TRBV6-5 and TRBJ2-1; 8 bases fit TRBD2. The V segment lost 7 bases and the J segment 0 bases; nucleotides outside the gene matches: 5. CDR1 and CDR2 (germline): MNHEY, SVGAGI. The CDR3 consists of 15 residues. The CDR3 nucleotides read TGTGCCAGCAACCCCAGCGGGAGCTCCTACAATGAGCAGTTCTTC. Translated: CASNPSGSSYNEQFF.

A note on this clone: A read error may account for a junction end that differs from germline. This sequence joins TRBV5-4 and TRBJ1-2; D not resolved. From germline, CDR1 is SGHNT and CDR2 YYREEE (reference sequence). CDR3 length: 15 amino acids. The CDR3 sequence: CASSLAGVWNFGYTF. The CDR3 DNA reads TGTGCCAGCAGCTTGGCCGGGGTCTGGAACTTTGGCTACACCTTC.

The V and J genes are TRBV28 and TRBJ1-2; D unresolved. Looked up from germline, CDR1 is MDHEN and CDR2 is SYDVKM. The CDR3 length is 15 residues. V was shortened by 4 bases and J by 2 bases, with 14 bases between the two germline ends. The chain's CDR3 is CASSSPDIPNYGYTF. CDR3 coding DNA: TGTGCCAGCAGTTCCCCCGACATACCAAACTATGGCTACACCTTC.

This clone has only one observation. The identical CDR3 is also encoded by other nucleotide sequences in the sample. The chain carries TRBV29-1 and TRBJ2-7, with a tentative D call TRBD2 (6 bases). Trimming took off 4 bases at V and 1 base at J, with 8 bases between the two ends. This CDR3 has 12 amino acids. Germline V gene data show CDR1 as SQVTM and CDR2 as ANQGSEA. CDR3 nucleotide sequence: TGCAGCGTTGGGGACTCTTCCTACGAGCAGTACTTC. It is translated as CSVGDSSYEQYF.

This clone has more than one count but fewer than ten. The chain couples TRBV27 to TRBJ2-7, with 8 bases fitting TRBD1. Germline V gene data show CDR1 as MNHEY and CDR2 as SMNVEV (reference sequence). The CDR3 contains 14 residues. V lost 6 bases and J lost 1; bases outside the gene matches: 5. The CDR3 DNA reads TGTGCCAGCAGCGGACAGGGACGGTCCTACGAGCAGTACTTC. Translation: CASSGQGRSYEQYF.

The chain is built from TRBV19 and TRBJ1-1, with D possibly matching TRBD1 (6 bases). From germline, CDR1 is LNHDA and CDR2 SQIVND (reference sequence). V lost 3 bases, J lost 8 bases, and 13 bases lay in between. The CDR3 has 13 amino acids. The CDR3 reads CASSIRGGFEAFF. In DNA form, the CDR3 reads TGTGCCAGTAGTATTAGGGGGGGATTCGAAGCTTTCTTT.

This clone showed up just a few times. The rearrangement uses TRBV2 and TRBJ2-1; D gene unclear. The CDR3 runs 15 residues. CDR1 and CDR2 (germline): SNHLY, FYNNEI. Trimming stripped 3 bases from V and 3 bases from J, with 12 bases between. CDR3 amino acids: CASSDPGLYYNEQFF. The DNA for the CDR3 is TGTGCCAGCAGTGACCCAGGTTTGTACTACAATGAGCAGTTCTTC.

This sequence joins TRBV6-5 and TRBJ1-2, with 7 nucleotides matching TRBD1. The V and J ends lost 5 bases and 7 bases, in that order; junction bases with no gene match: 10. Germline loops: CDR1 MNHEY, CDR2 SVGAGI. This CDR3 has 14 residues. CDR3 sequence reads: CASSADRPFGGYTF. The DNA for the CDR3 is TGTGCCAGCAGTGCGGACAGGCCATTTGGTGGCTACACCTTC.

The chain couples TRBV7-9 to TRBJ1-1, with 7 bases that match TRBD1. Germline V gene data show CDR1 as SEHNR and CDR2 as FQNEAQ (reference sequence). J gave up 3 bases and V 4 bases, and 8 bases lay outside the gene matches. The CDR3 runs to 15 residues. In DNA form, the CDR3 reads TGTGCCAGCAGCTCCAGACAGGGTATCTACACTGAAGCTTTCTTT. It codes for CASSSRQGIYTEAFF.

The chain recombines TRBV7-9 with TRBJ2-5; 7 positions match TRBD1. V dropped 5 bases and J dropped 2; count of bases not matched to a gene: 8. The CDR3 totals 15 residues. CDR1 and CDR2 from the germline V gene are SEHNR and FQNEAQ (reference sequence). The chain's CDR3 is CASSQSLGQQETQYF. CDR3 bases: TGTGCCAGCAGCCAATCACTGGGACAGCAAGAGACCCAGTACTTC.

The chain is built from TRBV11-2 and TRBJ2-2; D perhaps matches TRBD2 (5 bases). V was shortened by 5 bases and J by 6 bases, with 13 bases between the two germline ends. The CDR3 extends over 14 amino acids. Germline V CDR1 and CDR2: SGHAT, FQNNGV. The CDR3 bases are TGTGCCAGCAGCCCGGATGCGCGGGCCGGGGAGCTGTTTTTT. Its protein product is CASSPDARAGELFF. The entire variable domain, with the rest obtained from reference TRBV11-2 and TRBJ2-2, is as follows: EAGVAQSPRYKIIEKRQSVAFWCNPISGHATLYWYQQILGQGPKLLIQFQNNGVVDDSQLPKDRFSAERLKGVDSTLKIQPAKLEDSAVYLCASSPDARAGELFFGEGSRLTVL.

V usage is TRBV7-2 and J usage is TRBJ1-2; the D gene is possibly TRBD1 (5 bases). The CDR3 is 16 amino acids. V dropped 4 bases and J dropped 1 base, with 16 bases sitting between them. CDR1 is SGHTA, CDR2 FQGNSA, per germline. CDR3 coding DNA: TGTGCCAGCAGCTACAGGATACACACCAGTAACTATGGCTACACCTTC. Amino acid sequence: CASSYRIHTSNYGYTF.

This clone was counted once. The chain links TRBV18 to TRBJ1-2, with TRBD1 matching over 8 bases. The CDR3 is 14 residues long. The V and J ends lost 4 bases and 7 bases, in that order; junction bases with no gene match: 8. Germline-derived CDR1 and CDR2 are KGHSH and LQKENI. The CDR3 sequence: CASSQQGQGSGYTF. DNA of the CDR3: TGTGCCAGCTCACAACAAGGACAGGGAAGTGGCTACACCTTC. The whole variable domain, filled in from reference TRBV18 and TRBJ1-2, reads NAGVMQNPRHLVRRRGQEARLRCSPMKGHSHVYWYRQLPEEGLKFMVYLQKENIIDESGMPKERFSAEFPKEGPSILRIQQVVRGDSAAYFCASSQQGQGSGYTFGSGTRLTVV.

CDR3: CASSPSSGGYNEQFF. The CDR3 nucleotides read TGTGCCAGCAGTCCTTCGAGCGGGGGTTACAATGAGCAGTTCTTC. V is TRBV28 and J is TRBJ2-1, with 8 bases that match TRBD2. V trimming: 5 bases; J trimming: 4 bases; junction bases outside the gene matches: 7. The CDR3 spans 15 residues. Germline V gene sequence: CDR1 MDHEN, CDR2 SYDVKM.

The gene calls are TRBV28 and TRBJ1-6, with 10 nucleotides matching TRBD1. Trimming at V came to 6 bases and at J to 10 bases, leaving 6 bases not matched to a gene. Germline CDR1 is MDHEN and CDR2 is SYDVKM. The CDR3 is 14 amino acids. CDR3 DNA: TGTGCCAGCAGCGGGACAGGGGTTGGGTCACCCCTCCACTTT. Translation: CASSGTGVGSPLHF.